A single sample is the source of the 10 T cell receptor beta chains below, sequenced in a study of vaccination effects on CD4 cells after COVID-19 (dated by TCRdb to 2021 to 2024). The library was made by the immunoSEQ multiplex PCR assay. TCRdb's version of the immuneACCESS table is confined to in-frame rearrangements and falls short of the full clone set. An unresolved V gene accounts for under half of the shortfall where checked; the remainder is of unknown origin. This sample comprises around 30,000 clones, approximately 79% of them detected only once. Jointly, the top ten make up over 4.5% of the sample. In the ViraFEST assay, PBMC were stimulated with viral peptide pools, and TCR sequencing was then used to find antigen-specific CD4+ T cell clonotypes based on their expansion. After around 10 days of culture, CD4+ T cells were isolated with the EasySep CD4+ T cell isolation kit. Each participant got two doses of an mRNA SARS-CoV-2 vaccine, either BNT162b2 or mRNA-1273.

These receptors have no known antigen. Sequencing used CD4+ T cells from PBMCs cultured with SARS-CoV-2 spike peptides, obtained after COVID-19 vaccination. The sample's cell subset or site label, decoded: SARS-CoV-2 spike overlapping peptide pool stimulation. The receptor set was obtained from a human donor who received a COVID-19 vaccine. Some clones in this sample may be carry-over from other donors' samples.

The rearrangement joins TRBV12-3 or TRBV12-4 to TRBJ1-1; D remains unclear. V lost 2 bases to trimming and J lost 11 bases, with 15 bases between them. The CDR3 sequence is 13 residues long. The CDR3 DNA follows: TGTGCCAGCAGTTTAAAGGGCCCCGGCGGGGCTTTCTTT. It yields the protein CASSLKGPGGAFF.

The V and J genes are TRBV2 and TRBJ1-1, with D possibly TRBD1 on 5 matching bases. The CDR3 covers 13 residues. Deletions cut 8 bases from V and 0 bases from J, with 10 bases between. Germline loops: CDR1 SNHLY, CDR2 FYNNEI. The CDR3 loop reads CASERGVNTEAFF. The DNA of the CDR3 is TGTGCCAGCGAAAGGGGTGTGAACACTGAAGCTTTCTTT.

V gene TRBV30 combines with J gene TRBJ2-3; no firm D call. There are 12 residues in the CDR3. Germline V gives CDR1 GTSNPN, CDR2 SVGIG (reference sequence). The V end was cut by 5 bases, the J end by 0 bases, with 6 bases between. The CDR3: CAWDMSTDTQYF. The CDR3 coding sequence is TGTGCCTGGGACATGAGCACAGATACGCAGTATTTT.

The V call is TRBV24-1, the J call TRBJ1-4, with 7 positions matching TRBD1. The CDR3 contains 16 residues. Germline V gene data show CDR1 as KGHDR and CDR2 as SFDVKD. Trimming removed 4 bases from V and 7 bases from J; junction bases left unmatched: 11. The CDR3 nucleotides read TGTGCCACCAGTGACCACCAAGGGGGCGCGAGTGAAAAACTGTTTTTT. Translating it yields CATSDHQGGASEKLFF.

This chain connects TRBV7-9 to TRBJ1-2, with 8 bases lining up with TRBD1. The CDR3 has 14 residues. In germline, CDR1 is SEHNR, CDR2 FQNEAQ (reference sequence). V was clipped by 0 bases and J by 8 bases; unmatched bases: 5. CDR3 region: CASSLAGQDEGYTF. Here the CDR3 DNA reads TGTGCCAGCAGCTTAGCGGGACAGGATGAGGGCTACACCTTC.

The chain recombines TRBV29-1 with TRBJ1-3; maybe TRBD1 (5 bases). This CDR3 comprises 14 residues. Germline V gene data show CDR1 as SQVTM and CDR2 as ANQGSEA. V was shortened by 3 bases and J by 0 bases, with 9 bases between the two germline ends. The CDR3 DNA reads as TGCAGCGTTGAGCGGGGCCTCTCTGGAAACACCATATATTTT. Translation: CSVERGLSGNTIYF.

CDR3 residues: CASSQGGSGANEQFF. The CDR3 bases are TGTGCCAGCAGCCAAGGTGGTAGCGGGGCGAATGAGCAGTTCTTC. J is TRBJ2-1 and V is TRBV3-1 (or the pseudogene TRBV3-2); TRBD2 matches at 8 bases. V gave up 1 base and J gave up 7 bases; unmatched junction bases: 6. Germline loops: CDR1 LGHDT, CDR2 YNNKEL (reference sequence). The CDR3 length is 15 residues.

This chain links TRBV24-1 with TRBJ2-5; 7 bases agree with TRBD2. V was pared by 0 bases and J by 2 bases, with 2 bases of the junction left unmatched. CDR3 length equals 15 residues. Germline CDR1 reads KGHDR; CDR2 reads SFDVKD. For the CDR3, the DNA is TGTGCCACCAGTGATTTGGGGGGGGTGCAAGAGACCCAGTACTTC. Protein product: CATSDLGGVQETQYF.

The chain recombines TRBV5-5 with TRBJ1-2; D gene ambiguous. CDR1 and CDR2 (germline): SGHKS, YYEKEE (reference sequence). V was shortened by 2 bases and J by 5 bases, with 7 bases between the two germline ends. This CDR3 spans 12 amino acids. CDR3 bases: TGTGCCAGCAGCTTTCAGGAATATGGCTACACCTTC. Its protein product is CASSFQEYGYTF.

This clone occurred a few times. The V call is TRBV25-1, the J call TRBJ2-5; TRBD1 matches at 7 bases. Germline V gives CDR1 MGHDK, CDR2 SYGVNS. The CDR3 sequence is 17 residues long. V shed 3 bases and J 4 bases; nucleotides not matched to a gene: 14. The CDR3 bases are TGTGCCAGCAGTGAGTTCGAGGGGGCCCAGGGGCGAGAGACCCAGTACTTC. This sequence encodes CASSEFEGAQGRETQYF.